Listed below are T cell receptor beta chains from one sample, sequenced in a study of cytomegalovirus exposure and HLA in healthy donors. Profiled with immunoSEQ multiplex PCR; TCRdb holds only in-frame clones, not every one. The repertoire holds about 160,000 clones, with 77% as singletons. Sequenced sample: PBMCs. The receptors stem from a man in his fifties or sixties in good health and CMV-seropositive. Both conserved end residues are part of each CDR3. D genes are given only for firm matches. Clone size, where shown, is once, few, many, or a class for clones that have expanded.

J gene | V gene | clone size | D gene | CDR3 protein | CDR3 DNA
TRBJ2-5 | TRBV6-1 | - | - | CASSEVGRTRKTQYF | TGTGCCAGCAGTGAAGTCGGCAGAACGCGGAAGACCCAGTACTTC
TRBJ2-3 | TRBV7-2 | - | TRBD2 | CASSSELAGGATDTQYF | TGTGCCAGCAGCTCAGAACTAGCGGGGGGGGCAACAGATACGCAGTATTTT
TRBJ2-7 | TRBV5-1 | - | - | CASSLSGVYEQYF | TGCGCCAGCAGCTTATCAGGGGTCTACGAGCAGTACTTC
TRBJ1-1 | TRBV6-5 | - | - | CASSYSPAGLNTEAFF | TGTGCCAGCAGTTACTCGCCCGCAGGGCTGAACACTGAAGCTTTCTTT
TRBJ1-2 | TRBV1 | - | - | CTSSQDPRTGRYGYTF | TGCACCAGCAGCCAAGATCCCCGGACAGGGAGATATGGCTACACCTTC
TRBJ2-2 | TRBV2 | - | - | CASRPFLGRTGELFF | TGTGCCAGCAGGCCTTTTTTGGGGAGGACCGGGGAGCTGTTTTTT
TRBJ1-5 | TRBV6-5 | - | TRBD1 | CASKHNAGGTQPQHF | TGTGCCAGCAAACACAACGCAGGGGGGACTCAGCCCCAGCATTTT
TRBJ1-3 | TRBV18 | - | - | CASSPQGTGNTIYF | TGTGCCAGCTCTCCCCAGGGGACTGGAAACACCATATATTTT
TRBJ2-2 | TRBV4-3 | - | - | CASSQEVIAGTGELFF | TGCGCCAGCAGCCAAGAGGTTATCGCGGGCACCGGGGAGCTGTTTTTT
TRBJ2-5 | TRBV6-1 | - | TRBD2 | CASSPPAGGQETQYF | TGTGCCAGCAGCCCTCCAGCGGGGGGCCAAGAGACCCAGTACTTC
TRBJ2-1 | TRBV6-1 | - | TRBD1 | CASSVEGASSYNEQFF | TGTGCCAGCAGTGTAGAGGGGGCGAGCTCCTACAATGAGCAGTTCTTC
TRBJ2-7 | TRBV5-5 | - | - | CASSFRSDEQYF | TGTGCCAGCAGCTTTCGTTCCGACGAGCAGTACTTC
TRBJ2-3 | TRBV4-1 | few | TRBD2 | CASQGLAGTLTDTQYF | TGCGCCAGCCAGGGACTAGCCGGCACCTTAACAGATACGCAGTATTTT
TRBJ2-1 | TRBV27 | - | - | CASSFLQGTPDNEQFF | TGTGCCAGCAGTTTTCTTCAGGGGACACCGGACAATGAGCAGTTCTTC
TRBJ1-2 | TRBV7-2 | once | TRBD1 | CASSTGGYGYTF | TGTGCCAGCAGCACAGGGGGATATGGCTACACCTTC
TRBJ1-4 | TRBV19 | - | TRBD1 | CASSIILGTGEMASEKLFF | TGTGCCAGTAGTATTATCTTGGGGACAGGGGAAATGGCGAGTGAAAAACTGTTTTTT
TRBJ1-5 | TRBV6-1 | once | TRBD1 | CASSEWTGLFQPQHF | TGTGCCAGCAGTGAATGGACAGGGTTATTTCAGCCCCAGCATTTT
TRBJ1-3 | TRBV4-1 | - | - | CASSQMGASGNTIYF | TGCGCCAGCAGCCAAATGGGGGCCTCTGGAAACACCATATATTTT
TRBJ2-3 | TRBV4-3 | - | - | CASSRMGGAGDTQYF | TGCGCCAGCAGCCGGATGGGGGGGGCGGGAGATACGCAGTATTTT
TRBJ1-2 | TRBV6-1 | - | - | CASSAPDRYGYTF | TGTGCCAGCAGCGCCCCAGACAGATATGGCTACACCTTC
TRBJ1-5 | TRBV28 | few | - | CASSFHRASNQPQHF | TGTGCCAGCAGTTTTCACAGGGCTAGCAATCAGCCCCAGCATTTT
TRBJ2-5 | TRBV7-3 | - | TRBD2 | CASSLISGGTQETQYF | TGTGCCAGCAGCTTAATTAGCGGGGGTACCCAAGAGACCCAGTACTTC
TRBJ1-1 | TRBV28 | - | - | CASSRSRFTEAFF | TGTGCCAGCAGCAGATCCAGGTTCACTGAAGCTTTCTTT
TRBJ2-5 | TRBV5-4 | - | - | CAWQIRQETQYF | TGTGCCTGGCAGATACGCCAAGAGACCCAGTACTTC
TRBJ1-2 | TRBV5-1 | - | - | CASSHDTGGTYGYTF | TGCGCCAGCAGCCACGACACTGGAGGAACCTATGGCTACACCTTC
TRBJ1-6 | TRBV7-8 | - | - | CASSLQAFSYNSPLHF | TGTGCCAGCAGCTTACAGGCGTTCTCCTATAATTCACCCCTCCACTTT
TRBJ2-7 | TRBV7-6 | - | TRBD2 | CASSLDSGGYEQYF | TGTGCCAGCAGCTTAGACTCGGGGGGCTACGAGCAGTACTTC
TRBJ2-1 | TRBV9 | - | - | CASSVHPGNEQFF | TGTGCCAGCAGCGTTCACCCGGGCAATGAGCAGTTCTTC
TRBJ2-1 | TRBV18 | - | - | CASSPLAVRQGNEQFF | TGTGCCAGCTCACCATTAGCGGTACGACAGGGTAATGAGCAGTTCTTC
TRBJ1-6 | TRBV7-9 | few | TRBD1 | CASSQAGRTGVGSPLHF | TGTGCCAGCAGCCAAGCTGGGAGGACAGGGGTGGGTTCACCCCTCCACTTT
TRBJ1-2 | TRBV5-4 | few | TRBD1 | CASGSGGQGASRIYGYTF | TGTGCCAGCGGCTCCGGCGGACAGGGGGCATCGAGAATATATGGCTACACCTTC
TRBJ2-7 | TRBV11-3 | - | - | CASSLGGGQSYEQYF | TGTGCCAGCAGCTTAGGGGGGGGCCAATCTTACGAGCAGTACTTC
TRBJ2-3 | TRBV6-5 | once | TRBD2 | CASSNLAARTDTQYF | TGTGCCAGCAGTAACCTAGCGGCACGCACAGATACGCAGTATTTT
TRBJ2-7 | TRBV2 | - | - | CASSENRREQYF | TGTGCCAGCAGTGAAAATAGGCGGGAGCAGTACTTC
TRBJ1-5 | TRBV27 | - | - | CASSRVWNQPQHF | TGTGCCAGCAGCAGGGTATGGAATCAGCCCCAGCATTTT
TRBJ1-6 | TRBV19 | - | TRBD1 | CASSPRQGFYNSPLHF | TGTGCCAGTAGTCCCCGACAGGGTTTCTATAATTCACCCCTCCACTTT
TRBJ1-1 | TRBV19 | - | TRBD1 | CASSPRDRGTEAFF | TGTGCCAGTAGTCCCCGGGACAGGGGGACTGAAGCTTTCTTT
TRBJ2-2 | TRBV12-5 | - | - | CASGLIQDNTGELFF | TGTGCTAGTGGTTTGATACAGGACAACACCGGGGAGCTGTTTTTT
TRBJ2-3 | TRBV6-1 | - | TRBD1 | CASSRDRVADTQYF | TGTGCCAGCAGCCGGGACAGGGTTGCAGATACGCAGTATTTT
TRBJ2-3 | TRBV5-6 | - | TRBD1 | CASSLVTGVGSYTDTQYF | TGTGCCAGCAGCTTGGTGACAGGGGTTGGATCCTACACAGATACGCAGTATTTT
TRBJ2-2 | TRBV9 | - | - | CASSPGGLRSGELFF | TGTGCCAGCAGCCCCGGGGGACTTAGATCCGGGGAGCTGTTTTTT
TRBJ1-6 | TRBV6-1 | few | - | CASSEAVGAASPLHF | TGTGCCAGCAGTGAAGCCGTAGGGGCCGCTTCACCCCTCCACTTT
TRBJ1-5 | TRBV10-3 | - | - | CAISEGIAGNQPQHF | TGTGCCATCAGTGAGGGAATCGCGGGCAATCAGCCCCAGCATTTT
TRBJ2-1 | TRBV21-1 | - | - | CASFQGRVYNEQFF | TGTGCCAGCTTCCAAGGCAGGGTTTACAATGAGCAGTTCTTC
TRBJ1-1 | TRBV6-5 | - | - | CASSNWALAEAFF | TGTGCCAGCAGCAACTGGGCTCTCGCTGAAGCTTTCTTT
TRBJ2-1 | TRBV12-5 | - | - | CASGLRGTYNEQFF | TGTGCTAGTGGTTTGAGGGGAACCTACAATGAGCAGTTCTTC
TRBJ1-5 | TRBV19 | few | - | CASTVTVGQPQHF | TGTGCCTCCACCGTGACAGTTGGTCAGCCCCAGCATTTT
TRBJ2-2 | TRBV5-1 | - | - | CASSSRGDTGELFF | TGCGCCAGCAGCTCCAGGGGAGACACCGGGGAGCTGTTTTTT
TRBJ2-5 | TRBV2 | once | TRBD2 | CASRNLAGRGTQYF | TGTGCCAGCCGGAACTTAGCGGGGAGAGGGACCCAGTACTTC
TRBJ1-1 | TRBV19 | - | - | CASSIRGVTEAFF | TGTGCCAGTAGTATACGCGGGGTTACTGAAGCTTTCTTT
TRBJ1-1 | TRBV28 | few | TRBD1 | CASRGQSRMNTEAFF | TGTGCCAGCAGGGGACAGAGCCGTATGAACACTGAAGCTTTCTTT
TRBJ1-6 | TRBV2 | few | TRBD1 | CASSEGQGNSPLHF | TGTGCCAGCAGTGAAGGACAGGGCAATTCACCCCTCCACTTT
TRBJ2-4 | TRBV7-6 | once | - | CASSLNGQLNIQYF | TGTGCCAGCAGCTTAAATGGACAGCTAAACATTCAGTACTTC
TRBJ2-3 | TRBV27 | - | - | CAKSTGGTDTQYF | TGTGCCAAGTCGACAGGTGGCACAGATACGCAGTATTTT